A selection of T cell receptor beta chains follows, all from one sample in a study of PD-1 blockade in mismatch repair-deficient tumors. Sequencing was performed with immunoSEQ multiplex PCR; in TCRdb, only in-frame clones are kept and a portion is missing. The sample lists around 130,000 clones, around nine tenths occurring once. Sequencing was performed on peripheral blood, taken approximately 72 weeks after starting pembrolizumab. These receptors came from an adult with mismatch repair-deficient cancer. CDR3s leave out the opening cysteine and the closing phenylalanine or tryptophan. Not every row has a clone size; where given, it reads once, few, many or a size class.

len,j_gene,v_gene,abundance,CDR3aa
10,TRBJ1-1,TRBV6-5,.,ASSYSSTEAF
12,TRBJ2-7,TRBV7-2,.,ASSLVTGSYEQY
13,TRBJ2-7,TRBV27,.,ASSHIMGLGDEQY
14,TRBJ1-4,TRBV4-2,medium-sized,ASSQDTGTGVEKLF
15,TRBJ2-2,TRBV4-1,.,ASSQDQGQSNTGELF
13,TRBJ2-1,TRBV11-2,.,ASTPLAGGVGEQF
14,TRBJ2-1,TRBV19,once,ASSMGLTSGINEQF
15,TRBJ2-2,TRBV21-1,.,ASSLPQDRGRTGELF
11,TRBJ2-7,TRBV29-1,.,SVEEAGRYEQY
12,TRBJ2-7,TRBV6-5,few,ASSYSAGSYEQY
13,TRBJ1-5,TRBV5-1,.,ASSGRTGHNQPQH
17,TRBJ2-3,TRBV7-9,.,ASSLDLGASIRRRDTQY
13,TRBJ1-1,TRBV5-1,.,ASSLRTPQNTEAF
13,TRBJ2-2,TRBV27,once,ASSLRGGLTGELF
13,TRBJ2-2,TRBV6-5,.,ASSYEAENTGELF
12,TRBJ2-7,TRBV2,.,ASSAGTSFYEQY
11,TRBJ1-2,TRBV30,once,AWSVRGVYGYT
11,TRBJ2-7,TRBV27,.,ASSLAQGYEQY
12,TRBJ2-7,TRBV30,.,AWSWAGGVYEQY
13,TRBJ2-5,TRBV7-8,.,ASSAQGIYQETQY
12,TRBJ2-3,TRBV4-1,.,ASSQASSTDTQY
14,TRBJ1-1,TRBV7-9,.,ASSLGDRGKNTEAF
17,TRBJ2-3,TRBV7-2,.,ASSGGETSGRARTDTQY
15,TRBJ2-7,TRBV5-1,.,ASSFSSGRALAYEQY
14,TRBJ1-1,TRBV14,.,ASSQEEDRWNTEAF
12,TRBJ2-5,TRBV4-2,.,ASSLVGVGETQY
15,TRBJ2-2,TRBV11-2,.,ASSQRAGEPNTGELF
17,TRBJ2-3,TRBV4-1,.,ASSLSRIRENTGTDTQY
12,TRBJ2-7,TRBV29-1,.,SVCSAGYASEQY
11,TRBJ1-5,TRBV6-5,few,ASSSSVNQPQH
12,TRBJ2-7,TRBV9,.,ASSVASGSDEQY
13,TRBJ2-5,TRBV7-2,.,ASSFSGTYQETQY
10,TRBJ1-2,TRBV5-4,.,ASSSIGGGYT
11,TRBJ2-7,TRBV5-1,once,ASSLYTTYEQY
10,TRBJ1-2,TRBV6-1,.,ASTQVRGGYT
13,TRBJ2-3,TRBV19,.,ASSISGLVTDTQY
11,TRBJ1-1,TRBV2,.,ASRARGPTEAF
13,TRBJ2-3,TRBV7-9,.,ASSFRGRPSDTQY
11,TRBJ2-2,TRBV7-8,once,ASSLAVSGELF
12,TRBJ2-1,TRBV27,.,ASSLLRVSNEQF
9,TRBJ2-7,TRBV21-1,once,ASSPPYEQY
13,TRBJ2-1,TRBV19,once,ASSGRRESDNEQF
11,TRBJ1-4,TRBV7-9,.,ASSLRENEKLF
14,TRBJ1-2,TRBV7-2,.,ASSRSQGGTNYGYT
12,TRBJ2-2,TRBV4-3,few,ASSQGFFTGELF
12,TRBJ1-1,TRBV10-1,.,ASSESKERTEAF
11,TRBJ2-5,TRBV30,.,AWSVISQETQY
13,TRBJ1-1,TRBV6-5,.,ASSSPGRMNTEAF
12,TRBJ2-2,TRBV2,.,ASGLTGATGELF
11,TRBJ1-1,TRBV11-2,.,ASSLALGRGAF
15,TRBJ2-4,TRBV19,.,ASSPQQELLAKNIQY
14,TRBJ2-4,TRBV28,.,ASNGRGNLAKNIQY
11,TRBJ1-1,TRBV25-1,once,ASTQGWETEAF
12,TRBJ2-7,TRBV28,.,ASSLSSSRGEQY
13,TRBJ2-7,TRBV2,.,ASTLSSGSQYEQY
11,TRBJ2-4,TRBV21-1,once,ASSKDRQNIQY
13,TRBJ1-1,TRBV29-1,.,SVEDSTGGHAEAF
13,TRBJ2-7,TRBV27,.,ASSSTGAGNYEQY